This T cell receptor beta chain was identified during a study of blood T cell repertoires in COVID-19 (dated by TCRdb to about 2020). At the level of the whole study: Samples covering the acute and convalescent phases of COVID-19 were provided by collaborators in the United States, Italy and Spain. The samples were drawn from the first 160 participants of the ongoing ImmuneRACE study and from about 1,200 subjects provided by 6 global collaborators. The dataset comprised deeply sampled blood TCRbeta repertoires from subjects exposed to, actively infected with, or recovered from COVID-19. The material from the prospective study consisted of cDNA or gDNA derived from T cells, B-cell-depleted T cells, or PBMCs. The repertoires were made available in a free public database intended to serve as a resource for research on the immune response to SARS-CoV-2. Where available, HLA class I and class II types were taken from metadata supplied by the sample provider and were not determined by assay-based typing. A de-identified subject ID, COVID-19 status, age in years and sex were almost always included in the sample metadata.

Points the paper makes about the study in general: How much clinical and demographic metadata was included differed by source and by participant, and the metadata was provided uncurated.

A word on this clone: It lacks a known antigen. Per-base qualities were not stored, and no clone one base away is much larger.

TCRbeta CDR3 regions were amplified from genomic DNA using the immunoSEQ Assay, a bias-controlled multiplex PCR. The paper's processing steps were these. Nucleated cell counts per sample were estimated from amplification of reference gene primers within the assay. Sequence reads were collapsed and filtered to measure the absolute abundance of every unique TCRbeta CDR3 rearrangement. For each sample, productive Simpson clonality was calculated as the square root of Simpson's diversity index over productive rearrangements. TCRdb took over this immuneACCESS table, retaining in-frame rearrangements with V and J assigned. Such tables are incomplete; in checked studies, under half of the missing clones stem from an unresolved V gene, and the remainder is unexplained. The DNA gave D and trimming, while V, J and clone size come from that table. For this sample the table gives almost 400,000 clones, of which about nine tenths were detected only once. Jointly, the top ten make up 1.7% of the sample.

Participants in the prospective study were aged roughly 18 to 100 years, lived in 20 to 30 United States geographic areas, and enrolled through a virtual design. In the prospective study, participants were assigned to cohorts based on the clinical history participants reported in a screening survey and a study questionnaire. Recovered participants in ImmuneRACE Cohort 3 were defined by two consecutive negative NP/OP PCR tests, clearance by a healthcare professional, or resolution of symptoms. Each participant in the prospective study had whole blood, serum and a nasopharyngeal or oropharyngeal swab collected by mobile phlebotomists. Prospective study participants could optionally give additional blood draws and questionnaires over an approximately 2-month period. Before DNA extraction, prospective study blood samples were shipped either frozen or at room temperature. The sequenced material came from PBMCs or T cells enriched from blood (not recorded which). The TCR was taken from a woman in her 30s who had recovered from COVID-19.

The sequence in DNA is TGCAGCGTTTTAGTCAACAATGAGCAGTTCTTC. The translation is CSVLVNNEQFF. This sequence uses TRBV29-1 and TRBJ2-1, with the D gene not confidently named. V gives up 5 bases and J gives up 5 bases, and the segment between their germline ends measures 7 bases. The germline V gene yields SQVTM for CDR1 and ANQGSEA for CDR2. From cysteine to phenylalanine, the CDR3 is 11 amino acids long. The CDR3 DNA has 33 bases and is translated from base 1.